This TCR beta chain originates from a study of blood T cells in healthy people across ages. CDR1 MNHEY and CDR2 SMNVEV come from the germline V gene (reference sequence). This CDR3 has 15 amino acids. A J-beta primer mix and a sample-barcoded 5' primer were used in a second PCR of roughly 6 to 11 cycles. TCRdb reprocessed the 5' RACE reads via MiXCR and lists one record per CDR3 protein. Of around 600,000 distinct CDR3 sequences in the sample, under 55% were seen once. As concerns this clonotype: One end of the junction is discordant with germline, which a read error may explain.

The V and J genes are TRBV27 and TRBJ2-5, with a possible D match to TRBD2 (6 bases). Sequencing was performed on blood. The source is a man at least 80 years old in good health. The CDR3 reads CACSLSHRRGETQYF. The CDR3 DNA reads as TGTGCCTGCAGTTTATCGCACCGCCGGGGGGAGACCCAGTACTTC.